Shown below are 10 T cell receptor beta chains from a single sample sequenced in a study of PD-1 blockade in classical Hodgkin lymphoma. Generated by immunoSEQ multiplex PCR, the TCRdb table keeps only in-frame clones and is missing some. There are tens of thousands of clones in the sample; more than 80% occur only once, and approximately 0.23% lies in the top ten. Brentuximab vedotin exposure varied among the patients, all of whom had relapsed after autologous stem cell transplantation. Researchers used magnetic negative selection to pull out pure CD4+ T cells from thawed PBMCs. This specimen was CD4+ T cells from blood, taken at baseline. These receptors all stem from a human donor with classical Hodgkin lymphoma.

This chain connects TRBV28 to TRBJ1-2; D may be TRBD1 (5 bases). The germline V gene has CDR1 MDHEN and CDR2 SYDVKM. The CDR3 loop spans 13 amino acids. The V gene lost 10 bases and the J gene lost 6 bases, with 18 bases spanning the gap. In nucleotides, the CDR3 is TGTGCCACCGAGATCCGGGGCTTCAATGGCTACACCTTC. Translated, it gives CATEIRGFNGYTF.

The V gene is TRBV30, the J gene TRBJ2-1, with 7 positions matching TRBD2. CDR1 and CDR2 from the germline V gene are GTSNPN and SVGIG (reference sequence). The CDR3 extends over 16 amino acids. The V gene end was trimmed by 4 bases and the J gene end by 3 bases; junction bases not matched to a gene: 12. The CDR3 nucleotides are TGTGCCTGGATCCCTTCCCCGGGACTACTCTACAATGAGCAGTTCTTC. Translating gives CAWIPSPGLLYNEQFF.

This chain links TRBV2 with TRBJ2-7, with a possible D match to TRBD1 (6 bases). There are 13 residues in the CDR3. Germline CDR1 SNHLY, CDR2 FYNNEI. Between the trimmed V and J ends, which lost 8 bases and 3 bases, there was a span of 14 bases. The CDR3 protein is CASQPNRVYEQYF. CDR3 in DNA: TGTGCCAGCCAACCGAACAGGGTCTACGAGCAGTACTTC.

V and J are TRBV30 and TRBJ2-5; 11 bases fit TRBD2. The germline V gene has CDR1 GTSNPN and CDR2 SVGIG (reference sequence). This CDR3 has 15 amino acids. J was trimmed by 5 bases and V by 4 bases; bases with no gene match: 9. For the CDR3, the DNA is TGTGCCTGGACGCTGACTAGCGGGAAAGGCGAGACCCAGTACTTC. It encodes CAWTLTSGKGETQYF.

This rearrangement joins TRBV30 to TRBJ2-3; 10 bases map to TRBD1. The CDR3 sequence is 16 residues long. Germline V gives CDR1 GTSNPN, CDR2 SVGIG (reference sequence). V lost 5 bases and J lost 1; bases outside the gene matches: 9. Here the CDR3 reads CAWLTRTGGGTDTQYF. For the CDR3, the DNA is TGTGCCTGGCTGACTCGGACAGGGGGGGGCACAGATACGCAGTATTTT.

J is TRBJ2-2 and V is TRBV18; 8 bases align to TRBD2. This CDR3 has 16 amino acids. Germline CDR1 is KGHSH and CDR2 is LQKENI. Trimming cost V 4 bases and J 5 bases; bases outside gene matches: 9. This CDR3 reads CASSHTAGVSTGELFF. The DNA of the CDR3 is TGTGCCAGCTCACATACAGCGGGAGTGTCGACCGGGGAGCTGTTTTTT. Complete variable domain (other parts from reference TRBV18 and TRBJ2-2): NAGVMQNPRHLVRRRGQEARLRCSPMKGHSHVYWYRQLPEEGLKFMVYLQKENIIDESGMPKERFSAEFPKEGPSILRIQQVVRGDSAAYFCASSHTAGVSTGELFFGEGSRLTVL.

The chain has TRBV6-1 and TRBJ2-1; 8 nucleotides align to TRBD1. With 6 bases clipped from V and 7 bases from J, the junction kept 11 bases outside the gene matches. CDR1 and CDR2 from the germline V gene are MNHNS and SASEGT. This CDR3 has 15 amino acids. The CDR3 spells CASSRQGFEGNEQFF. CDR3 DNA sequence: TGTGCCAGCAGCCGACAGGGGTTCGAGGGAAATGAGCAGTTCTTC.

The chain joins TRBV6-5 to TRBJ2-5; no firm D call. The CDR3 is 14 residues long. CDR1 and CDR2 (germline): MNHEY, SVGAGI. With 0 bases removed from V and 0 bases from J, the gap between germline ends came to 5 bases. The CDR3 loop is CASSYSPYQETQYF. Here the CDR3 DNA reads TGTGCCAGCAGTTACTCCCCTTACCAAGAGACCCAGTACTTC.

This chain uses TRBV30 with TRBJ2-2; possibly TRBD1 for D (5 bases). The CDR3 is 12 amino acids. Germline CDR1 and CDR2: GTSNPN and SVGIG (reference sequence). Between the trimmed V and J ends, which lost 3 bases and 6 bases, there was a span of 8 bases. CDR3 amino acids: CAWSRQPGELFF. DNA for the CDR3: TGTGCCTGGAGCAGACAGCCCGGGGAGCTGTTTTTT.

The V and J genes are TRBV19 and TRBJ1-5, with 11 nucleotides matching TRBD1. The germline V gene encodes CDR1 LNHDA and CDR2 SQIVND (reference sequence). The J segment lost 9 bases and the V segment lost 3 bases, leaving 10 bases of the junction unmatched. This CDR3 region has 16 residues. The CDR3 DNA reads TGTGCCAGTAGTATCCTCGGGACAGGGGGTAAGGGGCCCCAGCATTTT. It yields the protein CASSILGTGGKGPQHF.